The 23 T cell receptor beta chains given below trace back to one sample, sequenced in a study of shared clonotypes between healthy human individuals. The table came from immunoSEQ multiplex PCR; TCRdb's copy has only in-frame clones and leaves some out. The table shows about 1.5 million clones, with 95% to 99% occurring only once. Sequenced material: naive CD4+ T cells sorted from blood. Described subset: CD45RA+ positively selected. These receptors were collected from a man aged 25-45 years in good health.

The chain is built from TRBV11-2 and TRBJ2-1; 9 bases agree with TRBD1. This CDR3 has 15 residues. Germline assignment: CDR1 SGHAT and CDR2 FQNNGV. V dropped 5 bases and J dropped 2; count of bases not matched to a gene: 4. Here the CDR3 DNA reads TGTGCCAGCAGCGGAGGGGACAGGGCCTACAATGAGCAGTTCTTC. Amino acids: CASSGGDRAYNEQFF.

This clone was found once. V is TRBV10-1 and J is TRBJ2-3; a possible D gene is TRBD2 (5 bases). V was cut by 2 bases and J by 8 bases, with 11 bases left in between. The germline V gene encodes CDR1 WNHNN and CDR2 SYGVQD (reference sequence). The CDR3 totals 13 residues. The CDR3 loop is CASSEIPGITQYF. The CDR3 DNA sequence: TGCGCCAGCAGTGAGATTCCGGGGATTACGCAGTATTTT.

The rearrangement joins TRBV19 to TRBJ1-1; the D gene is possibly TRBD1 (6 bases). V was pared by 5 bases and J by 0 bases, with 10 bases between. Germline CDR1 LNHDA, CDR2 SQIVND (reference sequence). The CDR3 runs to 14 residues. The CDR3 bases are TGTGCCAGTAGTCCACAGGGACTGAACACTGAAGCTTTCTTT. Its translation is CASSPQGLNTEAFF.

The rearrangement links TRBV7-9 to TRBJ2-1, with D possibly being TRBD2 (6 bases). Trimming removed 5 bases from V and 3 bases from J, with 11 bases in between. From germline, CDR1 is SEHNR and CDR2 FQNEAQ (reference sequence). The CDR3 extends over 14 amino acids. The CDR3 sequence: CASSNPGLYNEQFF. As DNA, the CDR3 is TGTGCCAGCAGCAACCCGGGACTCTACAATGAGCAGTTCTTC.

The chain recombines TRBV11-2 with TRBJ2-5; TRBD2 agrees at 13 bases. The J call may be faulty, since TRBJ2-7 better matches the DNA end. Germline lookup yields CDR1 SGHAT and CDR2 FQNNGV. The CDR3 is made up of 16 amino acids. CDR3 in amino acids: CASSLLWTSGSYEQYF. The CDR3 bases are TGTGCCAGCAGCTTACTGTGGACTAGCGGGAGCTACGAGCAGTACTTC.

The J gene is TRBJ1-1, the V gene TRBV30; D gene unclear. This CDR3 has 12 residues. Trimming removed 2 bases at V and 1 base at J, with 5 bases between. CDR1 and CDR2 from the germline V gene are GTSNPN and SVGIG (reference sequence). In nucleotides, the CDR3 is TGTGCCTGGAGTCAGGCGAACACTGAAGCTTTCTTT. This gives the protein CAWSQANTEAFF.

As to this clone: Other DNA sequences in the sample encode the same CDR3. The chain carries TRBV6-1 and TRBJ1-2; weak D call: TRBD1 (5 bases). The CDR3 is 12 residues long. V was pared by 3 bases and J by 5 bases, with 7 bases between. CDR1 and CDR2 from the germline V gene are MNHNS and SASEGT. DNA of the CDR3: TGTGCCAGCAGTGACCCAGGGTATGGCTACACCTTC. Protein: CASSDPGYGYTF.

The chain employs TRBV6-1 and TRBJ1-4, with no clear D. The V end lost 2 bases, the J end lost 8 bases, and 15 bases lay between the germline ends. Germline CDR1 is MNHNS and CDR2 is SASEGT. The CDR3 is 15 amino acids. The CDR3 spells CASSELAELAEKLFF. Written as DNA, the CDR3 is TGTGCCAGCAGTGAACTGGCTGAGTTGGCGGAAAAACTGTTTTTT.

Concerning this clone: Other DNA sequences in the same sample also yield this CDR3. This rearrangement joins TRBV5-4 to TRBJ1-4; the D gene is possibly TRBD1 (5 bases). The CDR3 is made up of 14 amino acids. Trimming removed 1 base from V and 5 bases from J, with 9 bases in between. Germline V gene data show CDR1 as SGHNT and CDR2 as YYREEE (reference sequence). This chain's CDR3 is CASSLPGPNEKLFF. In DNA, the CDR3 is TGTGCCAGCAGCTTGCCAGGGCCGAATGAAAAACTGTTTTTT.

In the case of this clone: Other DNA sequences in this specimen translate into the identical CDR3. The chain is built from TRBV6-1 and TRBJ1-5; D possibly corresponds to TRBD1 (5 bases). Trimming pared 3 bases from V and 4 bases from J, leaving 10 bases between. Per the germline V gene, CDR1 is MNHNS and CDR2 is SASEGT. The CDR3 has 14 residues. CDR3 nucleotides: TGTGCCAGCAGTGATTCGGGACGTAATCAGCCCCAGCATTTT. Protein product: CASSDSGRNQPQHF.

The V and J genes are TRBV18 and TRBJ1-1; D not certain. The length of the CDR3 is 14 residues. The ends were cut back, 1 base at V and 1 base at J, with 7 bases in the middle. Germline assignment: CDR1 KGHSH and CDR2 LQKENI. The CDR3 here is CASSPRPTNTEAFF. CDR3 nucleotides: TGTGCCAGCTCACCACGTCCCACGAACACTGAAGCTTTCTTT.

The chain couples TRBV28 to TRBJ2-5, with TRBD2 identical over 14 bases. From germline, CDR1 is MDHEN and CDR2 SYDVKM. This CDR3 has 15 amino acids. The junction had 8 bases not matched to a gene; V was cut back by 7 bases and J by 7 bases. The CDR3, as DNA: TGTGCCAGCAATCCGGGACTAGCGGGAGTGGGGACCCAGTACTTC. Its translation: CASNPGLAGVGTQYF.

CDR3 amino acids: CASSLVKGTYNEQFF. As DNA, the CDR3 is TGTGCCAGCAGCTTAGTAAAAGGCACCTACAATGAGCAGTTCTTC. The rearrangement links TRBV7-9 to TRBJ2-1, with D unclear. V lost 1 base to trimming and J lost 2 bases, with 9 bases between them. Per the germline V gene, CDR1 is SEHNR and CDR2 is FQNEAQ (reference sequence). This CDR3 has 15 amino acids.

The gene calls are TRBV5-1 and TRBJ1-1; TRBD1 aligns across 8 bases. The CDR3 totals 16 residues. V was clipped by 4 bases and J by 6 bases; unmatched bases: 14. The germline V gene has CDR1 SGHRS and CDR2 YFSETQ. The CDR3 protein is CASSPGEGQAMSEAFF. CDR3 in DNA: TGCGCCAGCAGCCCGGGCGAGGGACAGGCGATGTCTGAAGCTTTCTTT.

The chain joins TRBV7-9 to TRBJ2-2; 9 bases agree with TRBD1. V lost 5 bases and J lost 5; bases outside the gene matches: 18. Germline V gene sequence: CDR1 SEHNR, CDR2 FQNEAQ (reference sequence). The length of the CDR3 is 19 residues. The CDR3 is CASSGSLSGTGTITGELFF. The CDR3, as DNA: TGTGCCAGCAGCGGCTCACTGAGCGGGACAGGGACTATTACCGGGGAGCTGTTTTTT.

This clone was seen a single time. This chain uses TRBV6-6 with TRBJ2-1, with D possibly being TRBD1 (6 bases). CDR1 and CDR2 (germline): MNHNY, SVGAGI (reference sequence). V dropped 6 bases and J dropped 6 bases, with 15 bases sitting between them. This CDR3 is built from 14 residues. In nucleotides, the CDR3 is TGTGCCAGCAGACACAGGGAACGAGGCAATGAGCAGTTCTTC. Amino acids: CASRHRERGNEQFF.

J is TRBJ2-3 and V is TRBV29-1; the match to TRBD2 covers 10 bases. This CDR3 has 16 residues. The J segment lost 1 base and the V segment lost 3 bases, leaving 7 bases of the junction unmatched. CDR1 is SQVTM, CDR2 ANQGSEA, per germline. For the CDR3, the DNA is TGCAGCGTTGAGGCTATAGCGGGAGGCCGCACAGATACGCAGTATTTT. It codes for CSVEAIAGGRTDTQYF.

V gene TRBV18 combines with J gene TRBJ2-1; D is perhaps TRBD2 (6 bases). V was shortened by 0 bases and J by 10 bases, with 10 bases between the two germline ends. This CDR3 is 13 amino acids long. Looked up from germline, CDR1 is KGHSH and CDR2 is LQKENI. The CDR3 loop reads CASSPPGGEEQFF. As DNA, the CDR3 is TGTGCCAGCTCACCACCGGGGGGTGAAGAGCAGTTCTTC.

This clone has only one observation. This sequence joins TRBV28 and TRBJ2-1; D is undetermined. Deletions cut 7 bases from V and 9 bases from J, with 28 bases between. This CDR3 has 17 residues. Germline lookup yields CDR1 MDHEN and CDR2 SYDVKM. Written as DNA, the CDR3 is TGTGCCAGCACCATAACCATCGGGCTGGGCGTCTGGGTTGAGCAGTTCTTC. It specifies CASTITIGLGVWVEQFF. The full variable domain, with the rest looked up from reference TRBV28 and TRBJ2-1, is DVKVTQSSRYLVKRTGEKVFLECVQDMDHENMFWYRQDPGLGLRLIYFSYDVKMKEKGDIPEGYSVSREKKERFSLILESASTNQTSMYLCASTITIGLGVWVEQFFGPGTRLTVL.

The chain carries TRBV5-6 and TRBJ2-2, with D possibly TRBD2 on 6 matching bases. CDR3 size: 16 residues. Germline loops: CDR1 SGHDT, CDR2 YYEEEE. V lost 5 bases, J lost 4 bases, and 18 bases lay in between. In DNA form, the CDR3 reads TGTGCCAGCAGTGGTAAGACTAGAATGGGCACCGGGGAGCTGTTTTTT. This translates into CASSGKTRMGTGELFF.

The chain is built from TRBV30 and TRBJ2-3; D is ambiguous. CDR3 length: 14 residues. V lost 0 bases and J 1 base, leaving 8 bases between the germline ends. Germline values: CDR1 GTSNPN, CDR2 SVGIG (reference sequence). CDR3 DNA: TGTGCCTGGAGTGTCCGAAAAGGCACAGATACGCAGTATTTT. Encoded protein: CAWSVRKGTDTQYF.

In this sample, this clone turned up once. The chain uses TRBV6-5 and TRBJ1-1; D may be TRBD1 (6 bases). This CDR3 has 13 amino acids. Deletions cut 6 bases from V and 6 bases from J, with 14 bases between. Germline-derived CDR1 and CDR2 are MNHEY and SVGAGI. The CDR3 loop is CASRGRGRAEAFF. CDR3 DNA: TGTGCCAGCAGAGGCAGGGGAAGAGCTGAAGCTTTCTTT.

The chain employs TRBV19 and TRBJ2-7; 8 nucleotides agree with TRBD1. The CDR3 runs to 19 residues. Per germline, CDR1 LNHDA and CDR2 SQIVND (reference sequence). V lost 3 bases and J lost 6; bases outside the gene matches: 22. The CDR3 DNA is TGTGCCAGTAGTATTAGAGGGGACAGGTTTTTTCTAACGACGGGCGAGCAGTACTTC. This encodes CASSIRGDRFFLTTGEQYF. Variable domain in full (rest from reference TRBV19 and TRBJ2-7): DGGITQSPKYLFRKEGQNVTLSCEQNLNHDAMYWYRQDPGQGLRLIYYSQIVNDFQKGDIAEGYSVSREKKESFPLTVTSAQKNPTAFYLCASSIRGDRFFLTTGEQYFGPGTRLTVT.